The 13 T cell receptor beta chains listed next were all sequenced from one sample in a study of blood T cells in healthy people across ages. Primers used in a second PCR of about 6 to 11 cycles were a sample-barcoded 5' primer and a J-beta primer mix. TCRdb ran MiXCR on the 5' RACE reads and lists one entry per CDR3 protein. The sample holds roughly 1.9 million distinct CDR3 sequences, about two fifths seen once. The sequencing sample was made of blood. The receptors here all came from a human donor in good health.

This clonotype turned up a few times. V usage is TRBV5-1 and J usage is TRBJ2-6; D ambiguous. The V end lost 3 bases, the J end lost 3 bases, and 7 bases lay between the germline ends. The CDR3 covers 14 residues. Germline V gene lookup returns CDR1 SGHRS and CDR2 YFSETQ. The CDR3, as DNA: TGCGCCAGCAGCTGGTTGTATGGGGCCAACGTCCTGACTTTC. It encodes CASSWLYGANVLTF.

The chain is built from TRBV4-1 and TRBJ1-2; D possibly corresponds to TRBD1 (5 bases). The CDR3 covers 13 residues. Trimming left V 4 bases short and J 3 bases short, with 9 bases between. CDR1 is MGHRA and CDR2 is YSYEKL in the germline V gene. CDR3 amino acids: CASSPWGDYGYTF. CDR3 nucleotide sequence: TGCGCCAGCAGCCCCTGGGGGGACTATGGCTACACCTTC.

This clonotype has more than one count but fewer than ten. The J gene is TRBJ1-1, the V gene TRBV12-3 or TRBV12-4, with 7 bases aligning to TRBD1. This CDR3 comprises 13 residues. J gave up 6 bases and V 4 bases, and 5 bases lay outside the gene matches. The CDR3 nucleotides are TGTGCCAGCAGTTCGACGGGACAGTCTGAAGCTTTCTTT. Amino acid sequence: CASSSTGQSEAFF.

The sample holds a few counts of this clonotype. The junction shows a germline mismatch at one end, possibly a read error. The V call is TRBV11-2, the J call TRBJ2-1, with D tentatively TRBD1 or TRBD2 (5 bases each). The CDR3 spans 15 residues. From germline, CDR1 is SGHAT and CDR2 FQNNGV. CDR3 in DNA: TGCGCCAGCAGCCTGGGACGCCTGACGGACAATGAGCAGTTCTTC. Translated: CASSLGRLTDNEQFF.

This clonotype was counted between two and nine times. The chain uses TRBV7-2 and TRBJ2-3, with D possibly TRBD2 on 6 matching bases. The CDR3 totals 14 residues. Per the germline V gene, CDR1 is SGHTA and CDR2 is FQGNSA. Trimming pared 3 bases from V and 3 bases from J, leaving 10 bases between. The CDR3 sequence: CASSFTGVTDTQYF. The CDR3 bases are TGTGCCAGCAGCTTTACGGGGGTAACAGATACGCAGTATTTT.

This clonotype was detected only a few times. The CDR3 DNA reads TGTGCCAGCAGCTTAGCGGGAGAGGCGTTTTTGGAGGAGCAGTACTTC. Its translation: CASSLAGEAFLEEQYF. This chain connects TRBV7-2 to TRBJ2-7, with TRBD2 as a possible D gene (5 bases). CDR3 length equals 16 residues. V lost 0 bases and J 7 bases, leaving 19 bases between the germline ends. Germline values: CDR1 SGHTA, CDR2 FQGNSA.

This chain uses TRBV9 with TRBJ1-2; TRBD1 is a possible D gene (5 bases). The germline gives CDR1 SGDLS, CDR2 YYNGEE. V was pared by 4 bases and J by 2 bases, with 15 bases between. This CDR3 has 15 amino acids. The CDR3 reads CASSLSTEGNYGYTF. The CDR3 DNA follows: TGTGCCAGCAGCCTCTCGACTGAGGGGAACTATGGCTACACCTTC.

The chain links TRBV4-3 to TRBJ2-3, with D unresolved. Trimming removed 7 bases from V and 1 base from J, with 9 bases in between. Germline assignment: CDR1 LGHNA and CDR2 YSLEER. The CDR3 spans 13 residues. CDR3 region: CASNYRGTDTQYF. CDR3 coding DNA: TGCGCCAGCAACTACCGAGGCACAGATACGCAGTATTTT.

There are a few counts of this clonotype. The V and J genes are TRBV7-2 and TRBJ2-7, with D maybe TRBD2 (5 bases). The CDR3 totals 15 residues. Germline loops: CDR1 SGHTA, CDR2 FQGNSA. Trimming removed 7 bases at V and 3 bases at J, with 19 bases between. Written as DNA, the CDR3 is TGTGCCAGCACCCTCCATCGGCGGGCACTCTACGAGCAGTACTTC. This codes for CASTLHRRALYEQYF.

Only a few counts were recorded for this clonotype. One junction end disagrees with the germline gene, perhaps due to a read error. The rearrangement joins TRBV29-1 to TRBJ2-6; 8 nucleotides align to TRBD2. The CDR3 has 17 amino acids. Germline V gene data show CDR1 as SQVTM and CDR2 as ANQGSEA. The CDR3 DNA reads TGCAGCGTTCGGCCAGCGGGGGTTTACTCTGGGGCCAGCGTCCTGACTTTC. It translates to CSVRPAGVYSGASVLTF.

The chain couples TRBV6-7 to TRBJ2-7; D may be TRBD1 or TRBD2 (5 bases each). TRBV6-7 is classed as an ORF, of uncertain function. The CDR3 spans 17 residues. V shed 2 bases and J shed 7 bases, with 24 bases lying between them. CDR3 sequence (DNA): TGTGCCAGCAGTTACCTGGTCCCCGGGACGCGTATCGGGGAGCAGTACTTC. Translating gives CASSYLVPGTRIGEQYF.

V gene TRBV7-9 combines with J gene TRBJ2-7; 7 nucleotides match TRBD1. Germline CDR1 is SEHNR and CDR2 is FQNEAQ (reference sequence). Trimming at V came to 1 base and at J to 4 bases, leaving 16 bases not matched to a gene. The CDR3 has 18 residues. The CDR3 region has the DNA TGTGCCAGCAGCTTAGTAAGGGGAACGGGACAGAACCCGTACGAGCAGTACTTC. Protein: CASSLVRGTGQNPYEQYF.

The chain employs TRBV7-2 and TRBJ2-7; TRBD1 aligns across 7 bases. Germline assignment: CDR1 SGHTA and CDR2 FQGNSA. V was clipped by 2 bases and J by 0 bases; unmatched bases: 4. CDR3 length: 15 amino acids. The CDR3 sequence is CASSLKGASSYEQYF. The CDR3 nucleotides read TGTGCCAGCAGCTTAAAGGGGGCCAGCTCCTACGAGCAGTACTTC.